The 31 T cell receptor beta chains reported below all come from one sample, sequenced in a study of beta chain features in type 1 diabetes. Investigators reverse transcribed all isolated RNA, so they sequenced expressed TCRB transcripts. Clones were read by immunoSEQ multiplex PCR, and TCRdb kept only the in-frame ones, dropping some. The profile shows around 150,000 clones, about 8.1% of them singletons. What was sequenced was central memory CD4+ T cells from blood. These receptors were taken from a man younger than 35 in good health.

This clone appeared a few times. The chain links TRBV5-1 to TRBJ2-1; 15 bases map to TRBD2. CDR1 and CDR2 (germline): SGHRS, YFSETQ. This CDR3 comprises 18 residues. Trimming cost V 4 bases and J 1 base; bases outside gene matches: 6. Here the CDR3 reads CASSPGLAGGPSYNEQFF. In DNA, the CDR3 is TGCGCCAGCAGCCCCGGACTAGCGGGGGGGCCGTCCTACAATGAGCAGTTCTTC.

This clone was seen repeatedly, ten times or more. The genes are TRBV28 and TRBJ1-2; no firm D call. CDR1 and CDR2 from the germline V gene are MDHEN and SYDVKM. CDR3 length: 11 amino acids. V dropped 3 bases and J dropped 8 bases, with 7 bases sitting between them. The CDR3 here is CASSFGGGYTF. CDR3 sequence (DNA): TGTGCCAGCAGTTTTGGCGGCGGCTACACCTTC.

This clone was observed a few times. CDR3 DNA: TGTGCCAGCAGCGTAGTAGGGGGGGCGCCTGAAGCTTTCTTT. Amino acids: CASSVVGGAPEAFF. This chain joins TRBV9 and TRBJ1-1; maybe TRBD1 (6 bases). This CDR3 comprises 14 residues. The V and J ends lost 0 bases and 6 bases respectively, with 12 bases between them. Per germline, CDR1 SGDLS and CDR2 YYNGEE.

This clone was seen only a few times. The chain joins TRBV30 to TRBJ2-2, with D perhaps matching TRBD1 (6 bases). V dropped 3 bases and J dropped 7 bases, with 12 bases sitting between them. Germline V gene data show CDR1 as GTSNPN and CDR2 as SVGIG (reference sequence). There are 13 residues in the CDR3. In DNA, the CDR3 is TGTGCCTGGAGCACACAGGGAAACGGGGAGCTGTTTTTT. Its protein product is CAWSTQGNGELFF.

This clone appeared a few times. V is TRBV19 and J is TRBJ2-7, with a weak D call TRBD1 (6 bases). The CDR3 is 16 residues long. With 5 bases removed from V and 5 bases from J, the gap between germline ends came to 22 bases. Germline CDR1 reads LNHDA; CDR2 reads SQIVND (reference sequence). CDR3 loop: CASSDPHRESRNEQYF. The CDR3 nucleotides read TGTGCCAGTAGTGACCCCCACAGGGAGAGTCGAAACGAGCAGTACTTC.

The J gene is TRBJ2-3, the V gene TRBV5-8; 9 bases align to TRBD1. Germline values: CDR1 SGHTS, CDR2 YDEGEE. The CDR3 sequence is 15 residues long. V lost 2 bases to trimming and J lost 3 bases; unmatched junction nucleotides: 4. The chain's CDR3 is CASSFGTGRTDTQYF. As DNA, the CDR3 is TGTGCCAGCAGCTTTGGGACAGGGAGAACAGATACGCAGTATTTT.

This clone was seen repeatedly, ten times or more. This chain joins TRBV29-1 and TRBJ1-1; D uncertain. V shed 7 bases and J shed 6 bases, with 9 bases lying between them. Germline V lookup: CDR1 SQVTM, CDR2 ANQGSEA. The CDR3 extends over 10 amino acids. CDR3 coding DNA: TGCAGCGCCCTGGACTCTGAAGCTTTCTTT. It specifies CSALDSEAFF.

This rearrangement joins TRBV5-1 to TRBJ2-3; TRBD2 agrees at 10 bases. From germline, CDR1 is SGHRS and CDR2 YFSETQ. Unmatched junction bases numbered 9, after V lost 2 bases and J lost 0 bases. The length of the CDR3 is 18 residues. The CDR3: CASSLRPGTSVSTDTQYF. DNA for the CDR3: TGCGCCAGCAGCTTACGTCCCGGGACTAGCGTTAGCACAGATACGCAGTATTTT.

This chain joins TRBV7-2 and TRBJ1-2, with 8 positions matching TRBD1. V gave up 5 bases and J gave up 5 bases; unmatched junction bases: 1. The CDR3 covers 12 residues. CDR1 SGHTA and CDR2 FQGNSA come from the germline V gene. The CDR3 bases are TGTGCCAGCAGCGGACAGGGTTATGGCTACACCTTC. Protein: CASSGQGYGYTF.

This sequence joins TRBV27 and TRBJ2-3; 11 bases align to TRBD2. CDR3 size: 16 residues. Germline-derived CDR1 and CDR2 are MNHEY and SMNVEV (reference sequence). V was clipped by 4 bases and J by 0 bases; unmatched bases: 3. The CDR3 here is CASSSWTSGSTDTQYF. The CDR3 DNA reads TGTGCCAGCAGTTCCTGGACTAGCGGGAGCACAGATACGCAGTATTTT.

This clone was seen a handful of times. The CDR3 coding sequence is TGTGCCAGCAGTTACGGGGGGATAACAAGTGAAAAACTGTTTTTT. It codes for CASSYGGITSEKLFF. This rearrangement joins TRBV6-5 to TRBJ1-4, with D tentatively TRBD1 (5 bases). The CDR3 spans 15 residues. V lost 2 bases, J lost 7 bases, and 14 bases lay in between. CDR1 and CDR2 (germline): MNHEY, SVGAGI.

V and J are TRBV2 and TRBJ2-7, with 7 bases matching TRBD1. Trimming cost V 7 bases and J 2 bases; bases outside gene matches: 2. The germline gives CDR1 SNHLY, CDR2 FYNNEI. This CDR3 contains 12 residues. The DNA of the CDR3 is TGTGCCAGCAACAGGGGTGCCTACGAGCAGTACTTC. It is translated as CASNRGAYEQYF. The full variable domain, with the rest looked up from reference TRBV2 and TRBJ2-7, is EPEVTQTPSHQVTQMGQEVILRCVPISNHLYFYWYRQILGQKVEFLVSFYNNEISEKSEIFDDQFSVERPDGSNFTLKIRSTKLEDSAMYFCASNRGAYEQYFGPGTRLTVT.

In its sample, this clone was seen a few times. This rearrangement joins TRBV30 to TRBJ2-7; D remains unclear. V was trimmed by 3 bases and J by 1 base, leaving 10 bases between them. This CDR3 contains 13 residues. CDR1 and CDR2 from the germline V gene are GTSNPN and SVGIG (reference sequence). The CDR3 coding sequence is TGTGCCTGGAGCCCACCACAATCCTACGAGCAGTACTTC. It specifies CAWSPPQSYEQYF.

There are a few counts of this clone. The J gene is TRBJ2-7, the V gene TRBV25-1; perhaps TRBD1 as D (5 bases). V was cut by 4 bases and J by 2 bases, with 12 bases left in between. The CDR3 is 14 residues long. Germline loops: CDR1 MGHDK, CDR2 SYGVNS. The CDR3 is CASSAELGPYEQYF. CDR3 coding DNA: TGTGCCAGCAGTGCCGAATTGGGGCCCTACGAGCAGTACTTC.

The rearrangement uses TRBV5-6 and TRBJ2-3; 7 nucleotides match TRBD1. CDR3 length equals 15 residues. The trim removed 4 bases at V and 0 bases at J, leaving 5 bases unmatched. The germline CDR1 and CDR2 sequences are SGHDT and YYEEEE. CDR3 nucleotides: TGTGCCAGCAGCCGAGACAGGGTCAGCACAGATACGCAGTATTTT. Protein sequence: CASSRDRVSTDTQYF.

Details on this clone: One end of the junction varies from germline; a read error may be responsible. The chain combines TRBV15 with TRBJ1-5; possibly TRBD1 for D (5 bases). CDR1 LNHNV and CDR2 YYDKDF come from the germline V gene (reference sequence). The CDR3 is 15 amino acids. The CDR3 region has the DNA TGTGTCACCAGCAGGGCAGGGCCAGGGCATCAGCCCCAGCATTTT. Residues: CVTSRAGPGHQPQHF. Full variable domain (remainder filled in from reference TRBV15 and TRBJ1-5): DAMVIQNPRYQVTQFGKPVTLSCSQTLNHNVMYWYQQKSSQAPKLLFHYYDKDFNNEADTPDNFQSRRPNTSFCFLDIRSPGLGDTAMYLCVTSRAGPGHQPQHFGDGTRLSIL.

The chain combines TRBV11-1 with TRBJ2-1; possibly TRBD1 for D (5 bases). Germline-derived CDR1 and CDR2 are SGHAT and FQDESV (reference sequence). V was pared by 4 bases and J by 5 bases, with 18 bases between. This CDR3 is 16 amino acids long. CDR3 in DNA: TGTGCCAGCAGCTCTGTGAAGGGGCCGGCGAACAATGAGCAGTTCTTC. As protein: CASSSVKGPANNEQFF.

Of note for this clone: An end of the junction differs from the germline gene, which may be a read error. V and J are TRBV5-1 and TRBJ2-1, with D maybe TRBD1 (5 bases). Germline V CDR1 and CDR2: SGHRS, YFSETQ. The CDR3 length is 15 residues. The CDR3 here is CASTLSQGSYNEQFF. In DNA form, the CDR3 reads TGCGCCAGCACCTTGAGTCAGGGCTCCTACAATGAGCAGTTCTTC.

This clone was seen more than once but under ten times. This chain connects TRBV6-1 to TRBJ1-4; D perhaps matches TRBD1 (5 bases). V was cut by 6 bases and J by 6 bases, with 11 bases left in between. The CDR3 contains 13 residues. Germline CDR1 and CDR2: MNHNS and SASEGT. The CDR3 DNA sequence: TGTGCCAGCAGCCCAGGAGGGGATGAAAAACTGTTTTTT. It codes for CASSPGGDEKLFF.

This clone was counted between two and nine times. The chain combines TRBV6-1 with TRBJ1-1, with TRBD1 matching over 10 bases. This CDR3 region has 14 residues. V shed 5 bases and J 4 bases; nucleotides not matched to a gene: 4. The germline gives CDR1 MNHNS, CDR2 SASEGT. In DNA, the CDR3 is TGTGCCAGCAGTCCTCGGACAGGGGGCACTGAAGCTTTCTTT. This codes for CASSPRTGGTEAFF.

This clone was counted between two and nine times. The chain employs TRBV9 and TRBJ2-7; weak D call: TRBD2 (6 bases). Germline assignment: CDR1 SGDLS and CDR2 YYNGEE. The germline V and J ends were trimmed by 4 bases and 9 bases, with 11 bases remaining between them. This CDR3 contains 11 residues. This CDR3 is CASSSGTGQYF. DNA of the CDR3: TGTGCCAGCAGCTCCGGGACTGGGCAGTACTTC.

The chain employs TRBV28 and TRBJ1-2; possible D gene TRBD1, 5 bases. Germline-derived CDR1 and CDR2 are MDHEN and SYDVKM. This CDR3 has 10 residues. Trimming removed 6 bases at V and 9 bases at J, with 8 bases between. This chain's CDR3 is CASSHRSYTF. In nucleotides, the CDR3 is TGTGCCAGCAGCCACAGGAGCTACACCTTC.

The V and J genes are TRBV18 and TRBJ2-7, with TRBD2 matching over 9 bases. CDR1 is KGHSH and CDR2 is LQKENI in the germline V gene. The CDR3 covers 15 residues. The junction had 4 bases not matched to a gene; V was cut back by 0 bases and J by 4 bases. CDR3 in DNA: TGTGCCAGCTCACCACCGATAGCGGGAGAATACGAGCAGTACTTC. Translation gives CASSPPIAGEYEQYF.

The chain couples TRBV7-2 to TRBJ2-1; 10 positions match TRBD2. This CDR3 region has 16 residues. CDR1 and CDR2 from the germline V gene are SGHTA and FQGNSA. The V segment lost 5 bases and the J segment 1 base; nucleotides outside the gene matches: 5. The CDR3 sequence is CASSRAGGVSYNEQFF. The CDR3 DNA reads TGTGCCAGCAGCCGAGCGGGAGGGGTTTCCTACAATGAGCAGTTCTTC.

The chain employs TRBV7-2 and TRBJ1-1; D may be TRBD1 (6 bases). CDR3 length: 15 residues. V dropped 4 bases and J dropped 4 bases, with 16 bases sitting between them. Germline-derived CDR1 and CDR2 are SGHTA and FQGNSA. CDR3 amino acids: CASSSTPGGATEAFF. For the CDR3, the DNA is TGTGCCAGCAGCTCCACGCCTGGGGGGGCCACTGAAGCTTTCTTT.

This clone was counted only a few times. The CDR3 reads CASSSDSRRLFF. CDR3 sequence (DNA): TGTGCCAGCAGTTCCGACAGTAGGAGGCTGTTTTTT. The genes are TRBV28 and TRBJ2-2; a possible D gene is TRBD1 (5 bases). Trimming removed 4 bases at V and 13 bases at J, with 13 bases between. Germline V lookup: CDR1 MDHEN, CDR2 SYDVKM. The CDR3 extends over 12 amino acids.

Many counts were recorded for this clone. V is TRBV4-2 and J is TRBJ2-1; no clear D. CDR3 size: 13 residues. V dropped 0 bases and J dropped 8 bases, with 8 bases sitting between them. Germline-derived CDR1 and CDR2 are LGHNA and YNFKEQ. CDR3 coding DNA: TGTGCCAGCAGCCAAGAGCGACGGGATGAGCAGTTCTTC. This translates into CASSQERRDEQFF.

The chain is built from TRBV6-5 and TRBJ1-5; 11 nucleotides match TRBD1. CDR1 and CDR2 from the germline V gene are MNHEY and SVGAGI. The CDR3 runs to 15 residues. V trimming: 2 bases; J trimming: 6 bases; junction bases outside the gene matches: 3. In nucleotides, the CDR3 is TGTGCCAGCAGTTACGAAGGGACAGGGGGTCAGCCCCAGCATTTT. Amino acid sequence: CASSYEGTGGQPQHF.

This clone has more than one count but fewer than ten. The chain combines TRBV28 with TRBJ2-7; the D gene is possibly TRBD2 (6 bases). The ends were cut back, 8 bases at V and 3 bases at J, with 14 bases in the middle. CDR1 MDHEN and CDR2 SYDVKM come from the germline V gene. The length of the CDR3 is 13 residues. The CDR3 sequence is CASGRWGVYEQYF. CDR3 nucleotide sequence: TGTGCCAGCGGGAGGTGGGGGGTCTACGAGCAGTACTTC.

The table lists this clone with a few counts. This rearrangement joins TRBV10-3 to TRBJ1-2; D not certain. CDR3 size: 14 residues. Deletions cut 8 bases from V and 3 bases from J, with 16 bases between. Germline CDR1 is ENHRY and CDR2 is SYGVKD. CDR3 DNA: TGTGCCATCGCGCGCGAGGGATTCGACTATGGCTACACCTTC. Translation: CAIAREGFDYGYTF.

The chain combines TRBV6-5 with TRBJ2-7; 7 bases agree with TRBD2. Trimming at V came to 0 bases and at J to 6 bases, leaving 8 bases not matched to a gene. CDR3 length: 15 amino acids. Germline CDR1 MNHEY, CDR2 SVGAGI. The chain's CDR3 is CASSYSILAVREQYF. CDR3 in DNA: TGTGCCAGCAGTTACTCGATTCTAGCGGTCCGCGAGCAGTACTTC.